The TCR beta chain under discussion was sequenced for a study of T cells in localized non-small cell lung cancer. Study-wide results and caveats: Uninvolved adjacent lung had more T cell clonality than any other tissue, topping tumor.

V gave up 1 base and J gave up 6 bases; unmatched junction bases: 4. CDR3 size: 15 residues. Germline CDR1 reads GTSNPN; CDR2 reads SVGIG (reference sequence). Details on this clone: Its antigen is undetermined.

Sequencing used immunoSEQ multiplex PCR; TCRdb keeps in-frame clones, though not all of them. Of fewer than 35,000 clones in the sample, roughly 90% are singletons; the top ten hold roughly 4%. The receptor was derived from a man aged 35 to 70 with stage I lung adenocarcinoma. The chain combines TRBV30 with TRBJ1-6; TRBD1 matches 9 bases. Specimen: peripheral blood, collected before any cancer treatment. The CDR3 DNA is TGTGCCTGGAGTGGCCGACAGGGGGGTAATTCACCCCTCCACTTT. Translating it yields CAWSGRQGGNSPLHF.